The present entry profiles one T cell receptor (beta chain) with its context. This receptor's antigen is unknown. No qualities accompany the bases; no much larger clone lies one base away. TCRbeta CDR3 regions were amplified from genomic DNA using the immunoSEQ Assay, a bias-controlled multiplex PCR. Per the authors' processing: The number of nucleated cells in each sample was estimated by amplification of reference gene primers within the assay. To quantify the absolute abundance of each unique TCRbeta CDR3 rearrangement, sequence reads were collapsed and filtered. Productive Simpson clonality was computed per sample as the square root of Simpson's diversity index over productive rearrangements. TCRdb re-hosts the immuneACCESS table, in-frame sequences only. Its copies lack some clones; in the studies checked, an unresolved V gene accounts for under half of them, and the cause for the rest is not known. Clone size and the V and J calls come from that table; the DNA yielded D and trimming. The sample includes 200,000 to 250,000 clones, with roughly 84% observed a single time. The ten largest account for approximately 6.2% of the sample.

The record originates from a study of blood T cell repertoires in COVID-19 (dated by TCRdb to the early 2020s). Describing the broader study: Samples covering the acute and convalescent phases of COVID-19 were provided by collaborators in the United States, Italy and Spain. The prospective study material was composed of cDNA or gDNA derived from T cells, B-cell-depleted T cells, or PBMCs. Subjects who had been exposed to COVID-19, were actively infected with it, or had recovered from it provided the deeply sampled blood TCRbeta repertoires that made up the dataset. A freely available public database, intended as a resource for researchers studying the immune response to SARS-CoV-2, is where the repertoires were released. The samples were drawn from the first 160 participants of the ongoing ImmuneRACE study and from some 1,300 subjects provided by 6 global collaborators. Sample metadata almost always included a de-identified subject ID, COVID-19 status, age in years and sex. Where HLA class I and class II types were available, the types were taken from metadata supplied by the sample provider, not from assay-based typing.

Participants in the prospective study were aged 18 to 89 years, lived in 20 to 30 United States geographic areas, and enrolled through a virtual design. Cohort assignment in the prospective study relied on participant-reported clinical history from a screening survey and a study questionnaire. ImmuneRACE Cohort 3 recovered participants were defined by two consecutive negative NP/OP PCR tests, healthcare professional clearance, or symptom resolution. In the prospective study, whole blood, serum and a nasopharyngeal or oropharyngeal swab were collected from each participant by mobile phlebotomists. Additional blood draws and questionnaires over an approximately two-month period could optionally be provided by prospective study participants. Prospective study blood samples were shipped either frozen or at room temperature before DNA extraction. What the research found in general, with its limitations: Clinical and demographic metadata were provided uncurated, with the amount varying by source and participant.

V is shortened by 3 bases, J by 4 bases, and the region joining them spans 5 bases. From the cysteine through the phenylalanine, the CDR3 covers 12 amino acids. Of the read, only the CDR3 DNA is kept; its 36 bases are in frame from base 1. The sample was PBMCs or T cells enriched from blood (not recorded which). The sequence derives from a woman aged 40-49 years who had recovered from COVID-19. The sequence links TRBV12-3 or TRBV12-4 to TRBJ2-3; the D gene lacks a confident call. This receptor has the CDR3 CASSFVPDTQYF. In nucleotide form, the sequence is TGTGCCAGCAGTTTCGTCCCAGATACGCAGTATTTT.